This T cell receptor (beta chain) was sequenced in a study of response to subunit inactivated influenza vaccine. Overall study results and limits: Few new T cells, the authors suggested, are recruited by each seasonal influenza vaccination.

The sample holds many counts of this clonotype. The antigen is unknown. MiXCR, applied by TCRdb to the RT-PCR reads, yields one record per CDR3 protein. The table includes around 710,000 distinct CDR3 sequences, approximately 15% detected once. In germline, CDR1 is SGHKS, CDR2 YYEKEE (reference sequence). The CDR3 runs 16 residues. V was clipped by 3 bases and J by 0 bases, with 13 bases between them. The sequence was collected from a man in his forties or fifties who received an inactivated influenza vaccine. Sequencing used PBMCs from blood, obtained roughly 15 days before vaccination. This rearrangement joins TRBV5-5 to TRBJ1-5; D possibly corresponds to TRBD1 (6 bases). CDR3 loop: CASSSIRGLSNQPQHF. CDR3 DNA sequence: TGTGCCAGCAGCTCCATCAGGGGCCTTAGCAATCAGCCCCAGCATTTT.